The present entry profiles one TCR beta chain with its context. This entry belongs to a study of cytomegalovirus exposure and HLA in healthy donors. Use of 60 Vbeta and 13 Jbeta primers characterized the PCR. TCRdb keeps only in-frame clones here, not all; method: immunoSEQ multiplex PCR. The data contain about 38,000 clones, roughly 89% of them seen just once; the ten biggest clones take up 11%. Sequencing was performed on PBMCs. The receptor's source is a middle-aged woman in good health and CMV-seropositive.

The CDR3 here is CASSHVPGQLNQPQHF. The CDR3, as DNA: TGTGCCAGCAGTCATGTGCCGGGACAACTCAATCAGCCCCAGCATTTT. The chain recombines TRBV27 with TRBJ1-5, with D possibly TRBD1 on 6 matching bases. Germline V CDR1 and CDR2: MNHEY, SMNVEV (reference sequence). V dropped 5 bases and J dropped 3 bases, with 17 bases sitting between them. The CDR3 is 16 amino acids.